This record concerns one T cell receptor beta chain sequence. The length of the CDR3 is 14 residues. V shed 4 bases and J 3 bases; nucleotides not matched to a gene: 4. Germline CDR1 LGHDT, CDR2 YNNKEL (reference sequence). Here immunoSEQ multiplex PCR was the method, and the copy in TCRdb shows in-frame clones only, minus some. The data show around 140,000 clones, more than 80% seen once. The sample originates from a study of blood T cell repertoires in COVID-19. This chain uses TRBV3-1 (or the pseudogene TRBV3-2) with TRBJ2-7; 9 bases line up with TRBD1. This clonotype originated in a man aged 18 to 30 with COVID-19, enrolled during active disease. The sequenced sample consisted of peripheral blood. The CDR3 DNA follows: TGTGCCAGCAGCCCCTCGGACAGGGGCTACGAGCAGTACTTC. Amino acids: CASSPSDRGYEQYF.